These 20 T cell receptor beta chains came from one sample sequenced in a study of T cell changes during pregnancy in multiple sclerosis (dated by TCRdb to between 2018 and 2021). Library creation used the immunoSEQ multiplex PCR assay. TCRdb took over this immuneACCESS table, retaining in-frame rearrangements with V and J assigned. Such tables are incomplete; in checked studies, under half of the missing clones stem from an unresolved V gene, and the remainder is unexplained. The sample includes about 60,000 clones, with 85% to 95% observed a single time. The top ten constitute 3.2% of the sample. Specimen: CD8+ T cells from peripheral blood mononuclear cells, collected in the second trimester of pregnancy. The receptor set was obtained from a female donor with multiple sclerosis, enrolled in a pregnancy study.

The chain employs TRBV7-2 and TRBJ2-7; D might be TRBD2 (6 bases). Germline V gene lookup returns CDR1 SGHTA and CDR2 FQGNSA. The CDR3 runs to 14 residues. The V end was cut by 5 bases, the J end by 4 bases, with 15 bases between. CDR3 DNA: TGTGCCAGCAGCGTACCGGGACTCTCGTACGAGCAGTACTTC. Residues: CASSVPGLSYEQYF.

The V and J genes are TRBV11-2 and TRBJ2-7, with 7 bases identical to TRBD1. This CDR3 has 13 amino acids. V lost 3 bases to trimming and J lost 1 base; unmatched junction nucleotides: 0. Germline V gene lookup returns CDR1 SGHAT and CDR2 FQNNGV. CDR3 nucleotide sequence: TGTGCCAGCAGCTTGGGACAGTCCTACGAGCAGTACTTC. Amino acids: CASSLGQSYEQYF.

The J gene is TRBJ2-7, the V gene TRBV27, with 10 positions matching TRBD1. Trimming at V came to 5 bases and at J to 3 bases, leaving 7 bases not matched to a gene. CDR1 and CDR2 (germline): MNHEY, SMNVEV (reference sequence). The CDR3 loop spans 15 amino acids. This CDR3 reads CASSTGTGAGYEQYF. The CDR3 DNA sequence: TGTGCCAGCAGTACCGGGACAGGGGCGGGCTACGAGCAGTACTTC.

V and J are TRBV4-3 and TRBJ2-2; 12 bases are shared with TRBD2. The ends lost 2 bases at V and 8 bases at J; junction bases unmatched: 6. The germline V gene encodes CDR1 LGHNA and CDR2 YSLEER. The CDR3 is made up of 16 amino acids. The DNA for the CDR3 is TGCGCCAGCAGCCAATCGACTAGCGGGAGAGGGGGGGAGCTGTTTTTT. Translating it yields CASSQSTSGRGGELFF.

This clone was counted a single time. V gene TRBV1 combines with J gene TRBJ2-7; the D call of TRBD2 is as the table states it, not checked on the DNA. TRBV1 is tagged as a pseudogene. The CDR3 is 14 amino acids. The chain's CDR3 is CTIPPAGGPYEQYF. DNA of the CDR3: TGCACCATCCCTCCAGCGGGAGGCCCCTACGAGCAGTACTTC.

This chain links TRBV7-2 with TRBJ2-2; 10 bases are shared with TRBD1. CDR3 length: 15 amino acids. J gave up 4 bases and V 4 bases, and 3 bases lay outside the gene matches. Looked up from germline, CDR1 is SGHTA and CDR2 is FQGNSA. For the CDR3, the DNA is TGTGCCAGCAGCTCTCGGACAGGGGGCACCGGGGAGCTGTTTTTT. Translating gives CASSSRTGGTGELFF.

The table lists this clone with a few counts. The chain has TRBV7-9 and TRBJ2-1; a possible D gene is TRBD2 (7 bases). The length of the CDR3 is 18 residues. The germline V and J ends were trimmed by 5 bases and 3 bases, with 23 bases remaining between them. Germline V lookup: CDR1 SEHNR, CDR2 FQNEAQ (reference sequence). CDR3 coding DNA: TGTGCCAGCAGCGAACAGGGAGCAGGGAGGGCCGTCTACAATGAGCAGTTCTTC. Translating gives CASSEQGAGRAVYNEQFF.

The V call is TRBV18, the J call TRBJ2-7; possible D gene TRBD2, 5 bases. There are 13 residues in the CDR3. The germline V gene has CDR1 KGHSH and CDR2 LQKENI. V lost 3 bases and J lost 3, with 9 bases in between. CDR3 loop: CASSPPGGYEQYF. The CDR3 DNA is TGTGCCAGCTCACCCCCCGGAGGCTACGAGCAGTACTTC.

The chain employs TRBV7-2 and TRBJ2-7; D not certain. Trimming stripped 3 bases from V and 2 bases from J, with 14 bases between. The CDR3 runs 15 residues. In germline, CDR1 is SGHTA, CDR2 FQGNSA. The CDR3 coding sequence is TGTGCCAGCAGCTTTAAACGCCCAGGCGCCTACGAGCAGTACTTC. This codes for CASSFKRPGAYEQYF.

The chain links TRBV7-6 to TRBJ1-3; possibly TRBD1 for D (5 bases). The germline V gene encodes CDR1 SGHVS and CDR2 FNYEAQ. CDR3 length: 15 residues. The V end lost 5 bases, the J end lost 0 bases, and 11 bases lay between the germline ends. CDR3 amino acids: CASSLRGISGNTIYF. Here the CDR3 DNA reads TGTGCCAGCAGCCTCCGGGGGATCTCTGGAAACACCATATATTTT.

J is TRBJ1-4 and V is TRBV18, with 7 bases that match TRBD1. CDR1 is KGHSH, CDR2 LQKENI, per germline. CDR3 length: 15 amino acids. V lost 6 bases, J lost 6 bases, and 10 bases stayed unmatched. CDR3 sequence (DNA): TGTGCCAGCTCCCCCCGAAGGGGGCGGGATGAAAAACTGTTTTTT. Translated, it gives CASSPRRGRDEKLFF.

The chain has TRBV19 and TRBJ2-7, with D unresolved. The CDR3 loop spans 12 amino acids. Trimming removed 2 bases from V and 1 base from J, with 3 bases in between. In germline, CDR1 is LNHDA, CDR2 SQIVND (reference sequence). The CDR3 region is CASSIPSYEQYF. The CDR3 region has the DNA TGTGCCAGTAGTATACCGTCCTACGAGCAGTACTTC.

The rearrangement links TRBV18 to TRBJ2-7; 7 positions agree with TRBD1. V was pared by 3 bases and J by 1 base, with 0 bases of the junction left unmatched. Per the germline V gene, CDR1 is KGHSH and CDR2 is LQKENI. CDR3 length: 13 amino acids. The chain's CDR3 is CASSPGQSYEQYF. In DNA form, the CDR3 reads TGTGCCAGCTCACCGGGACAGTCCTACGAGCAGTACTTC. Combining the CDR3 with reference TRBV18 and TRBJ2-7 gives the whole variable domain NAGVMQNPRHLVRRRGQEARLRCSPMKGHSHVYWYRQLPEEGLKFMVYLQKENIIDESGMPKERFSAEFPKEGPSILRIQQVVRGDSAAYFCASSPGQSYEQYFGPGTRLTVT.

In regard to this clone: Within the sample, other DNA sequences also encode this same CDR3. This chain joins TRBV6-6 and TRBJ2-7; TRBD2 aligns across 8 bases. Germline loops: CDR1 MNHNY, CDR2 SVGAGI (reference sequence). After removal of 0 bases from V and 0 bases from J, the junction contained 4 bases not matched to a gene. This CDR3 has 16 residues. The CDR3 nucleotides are TGTGCCAGCAGTTACTCGGGCGGGACTAGCTCCTACGAGCAGTACTTC. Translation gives CASSYSGGTSSYEQYF.

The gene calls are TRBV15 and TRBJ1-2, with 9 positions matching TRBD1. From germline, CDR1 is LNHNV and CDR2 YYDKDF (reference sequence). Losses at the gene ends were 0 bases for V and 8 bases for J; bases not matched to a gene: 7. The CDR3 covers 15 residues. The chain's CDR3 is CATSRDSRDREGYTF. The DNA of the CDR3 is TGTGCCACCAGCAGAGATTCGAGGGACAGGGAGGGCTACACCTTC.

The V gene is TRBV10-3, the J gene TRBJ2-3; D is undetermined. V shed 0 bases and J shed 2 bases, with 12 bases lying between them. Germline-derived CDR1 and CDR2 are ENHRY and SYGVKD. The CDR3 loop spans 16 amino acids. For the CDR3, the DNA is TGTGCCATCAGTGAGTCGACGGGTAGAAACACAGATACGCAGTATTTT. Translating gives CAISESTGRNTDTQYF.

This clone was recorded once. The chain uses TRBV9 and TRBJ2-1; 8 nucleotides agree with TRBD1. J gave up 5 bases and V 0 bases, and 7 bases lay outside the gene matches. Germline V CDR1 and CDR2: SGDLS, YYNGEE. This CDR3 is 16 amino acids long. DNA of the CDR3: TGTGCCAGCAGCGTAGTTGGGACAGGACCCGACAATGAGCAGTTCTTC. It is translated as CASSVVGTGPDNEQFF.

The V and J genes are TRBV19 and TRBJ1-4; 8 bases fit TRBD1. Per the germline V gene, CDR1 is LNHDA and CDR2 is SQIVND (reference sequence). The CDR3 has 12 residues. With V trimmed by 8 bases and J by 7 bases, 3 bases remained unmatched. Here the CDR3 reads CASGQGGEKLFF. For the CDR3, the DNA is TGTGCCAGTGGACAGGGCGGTGAAAAACTGTTTTTT.

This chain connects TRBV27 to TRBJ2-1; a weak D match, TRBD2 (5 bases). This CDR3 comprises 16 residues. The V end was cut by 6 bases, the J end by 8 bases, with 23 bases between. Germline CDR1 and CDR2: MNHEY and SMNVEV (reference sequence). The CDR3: CASSRLDRGYGHEQFF. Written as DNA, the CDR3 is TGTGCCAGCAGCCGCCTTGACCGAGGGTATGGGCATGAGCAGTTCTTC.

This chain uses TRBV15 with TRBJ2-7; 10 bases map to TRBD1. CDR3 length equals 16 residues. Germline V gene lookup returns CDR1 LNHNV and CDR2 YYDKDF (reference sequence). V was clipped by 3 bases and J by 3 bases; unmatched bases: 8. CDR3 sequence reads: CATSRGGGTGVYEQYF. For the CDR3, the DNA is TGTGCCACCAGCAGGGGGGGAGGGACAGGGGTCTACGAGCAGTACTTC.